These 30 T cell receptor beta chains came from one sample sequenced in a study of CXCR3-negative and CXCR3-positive naive CD8 T cells. Libraries of TRB cDNA were made by 5' RACE and carried UMIs. TCRdb reprocessed the 5' RACE reads and keeps a single row for each CDR3 protein, giving no DNA. This repertoire includes about 82,000 distinct CDR3 sequences. Sequencing was carried out using naive CXCR3- CD8+ T cells from blood. As to subset: CD45RO-CCR7+CD27+CD95- naive CD8+ T cells lacking CXCR3 (TNR3-). All receptors derive from a human donor in good health. Some clones in this sample may be carry-over from other donors' samples.

The rearrangement uses TRBV29-1 and TRBJ2-3; the TCRdb call, TRBD2, lacks DNA for checking. This CDR3 comprises 16 residues. CDR1 and CDR2 (germline): SQVTM, ANQGSEA. The CDR3 reads CSVEETDYRTTDTQYF.

The chain has TRBV2 and TRBJ1-1; there is no DNA to check the TCRdb D call of TRBD1. The CDR3 extends over 15 amino acids. Germline V lookup: CDR1 SNHLY, CDR2 FYNNEI. Here the CDR3 reads CASSRTVQMNTEAFF.

The chain combines TRBV5-4 with TRBJ2-5; the TRBD1 assignment by TCRdb is unverifiable without DNA. This CDR3 spans 14 amino acids. Germline V gene lookup returns CDR1 SGHNT and CDR2 YYREEE (reference sequence). CDR3 region: CASSQYRVGETQYF.

The gene calls are TRBV5-1 and TRBJ2-2; absent DNA, TCRdb's TRBD2 call cannot be checked. There are 17 residues in the CDR3. CDR1 and CDR2 from the germline V gene are SGHRS and YFSETQ. The CDR3 spells CASSYRLAGGPTGELFF.

This chain links TRBV6-5 with TRBJ1-2; lacking DNA, the TRBD1 call made by TCRdb goes unchecked. This CDR3 comprises 17 residues. Germline V gives CDR1 MNHEY, CDR2 SVGAGI. CDR3 region: CASSSLTGYKLDYGYTF.

The gene calls are TRBV20-1 and TRBJ2-7; TCRdb returns TRBD2, unconfirmable since there is no DNA. CDR1 and CDR2 (germline): DFQATT, SNEGSKA (reference sequence). The CDR3 loop spans 19 amino acids. The CDR3 region is CSEGTCQTSKARKSYEQYF.

CDR3 amino acids: CASSDYRGGEQFF. The chain recombines TRBV2 with TRBJ2-1; TCRdb returns TRBD2, unconfirmable since there is no DNA. The CDR3 has 13 residues. Germline V gene data show CDR1 as SNHLY and CDR2 as FYNNEI.

The chain joins TRBV29-1 to TRBJ2-7; the TCRdb D gene call, TRBD1, has no DNA to confirm it. This CDR3 region has 13 residues. Germline-derived CDR1 and CDR2 are SQVTM and ANQGSEA. CDR3: CSVAPATGAGQYF.

The genes are TRBV30 and TRBJ1-1. Germline V lookup: CDR1 GTSNPN, CDR2 SVGIG (reference sequence). There are 12 residues in the CDR3. CDR3 loop: CAWIGLNTEAFF.

The chain uses TRBV29-1 and TRBJ1-2; no DNA is available, so the TRBD1 call from TCRdb remains unchecked. Germline CDR1 is SQVTM and CDR2 is ANQGSEA. The CDR3 covers 14 residues. The CDR3 loop is CSVYRDTPGYGYTF.

The gene calls are TRBV5-1 and TRBJ1-6; TCRdb calls TRBD1, which cannot be checked without DNA. Germline lookup yields CDR1 SGHRS and CDR2 YFSETQ. This CDR3 is built from 16 residues. The CDR3 region is CASSSAGGGYNSPLHF.

The V gene is TRBV6-5, the J gene TRBJ2-1; TCRdb's D call of TRBD1 is untestable without DNA. The CDR3 length is 14 residues. Per the germline V gene, CDR1 is MNHEY and CDR2 is SVGAGI. The CDR3 here is CASSYTLTGSEQFF.

The rearrangement links TRBV6-5 to TRBJ2-1; there is no DNA to check the TCRdb D call of TRBD1. Germline CDR1 and CDR2: MNHEY and SVGAGI. The CDR3 spans 15 residues. The CDR3 sequence: CASSLQGDSYNEQFF.

V is TRBV12-3 or TRBV12-4 and J is TRBJ1-2. The CDR3 extends over 12 amino acids. The CDR3 spells CASSLASVGYTF.

V gene TRBV29-1 combines with J gene TRBJ2-1. Germline V gene data show CDR1 as SQVTM and CDR2 as ANQGSEA. The CDR3 covers 16 residues. CDR3 sequence: CSVVPPAARAYNEQFF.

The J gene is TRBJ2-5, the V gene TRBV7-6; TCRdb's D call of TRBD2 is untestable without DNA. The germline V gene has CDR1 SGHVS and CDR2 FNYEAQ. The CDR3 runs 14 residues. CDR3 protein: CASSQSGAQETQYF.

The rearrangement joins TRBV28 to TRBJ2-6. The germline CDR1 and CDR2 sequences are MDHEN and SYDVKM. CDR3 size: 16 residues. The CDR3 here is CASSTRQGAGANVLTF.

V gene TRBV28 combines with J gene TRBJ2-1; TCRdb returns TRBD1, unconfirmable since there is no DNA. The CDR3 is made up of 14 amino acids. CDR1 and CDR2 (germline): MDHEN, SYDVKM. CDR3: CASSLAGTNNEQFF.

J is TRBJ2-7 and V is TRBV23-1; TCRdb's assignment of TRBD2 cannot be checked, as there is no DNA. TRBV23-1 is reported as an ORF; its role is uncertain. This CDR3 is built from 23 residues. The CDR3 loop reads CASSQNPLSTAQLASAGGHEQYF.

The chain links TRBV19 to TRBJ2-5. The germline V gene has CDR1 LNHDA and CDR2 SQIVND (reference sequence). CDR3 length equals 15 residues. This chain's CDR3 is CASSMVQNYQETQYF.

The CDR3 region is CASSLIRAGVGEQFF. The rearrangement uses TRBV11-2 and TRBJ2-1; TCRdb names TRBD2, which stays unverified in the absence of DNA. The CDR3 is 15 residues long. In germline, CDR1 is SGHAT, CDR2 FQNNGV.

V and J are TRBV2 and TRBJ2-1; with no DNA, the TCRdb D assignment of TRBD2 cannot be verified. The CDR3 length is 11 residues. Germline CDR1 SNHLY, CDR2 FYNNEI. The CDR3 protein is CASSGWEEPFF.

The chain joins TRBV7-9 to TRBJ1-4. Germline CDR1 is SEHNR and CDR2 is FQNEAQ (reference sequence). The CDR3 contains 13 residues. This chain's CDR3 is CASSSTQDEKLFF.

The chain recombines TRBV4-1 with TRBJ2-1; TCRdb gives TRBD2 as the D gene, but with no DNA this cannot be confirmed. This CDR3 spans 14 amino acids. Germline V gene data show CDR1 as MGHRA and CDR2 as YSYEKL. CDR3 residues: CASSQGPLAGEQFF.

J is TRBJ2-7 and V is TRBV7-6; TCRdb names TRBD1, which stays unverified in the absence of DNA. The CDR3 has 14 residues. Germline loops: CDR1 SGHVS, CDR2 FNYEAQ. CDR3 loop: CASSLGQGINEQYF.

The V call is TRBV7-9, the J call TRBJ2-7; there is no DNA to check the TCRdb D call of TRBD1. The CDR3 runs to 19 residues. Germline V gene lookup returns CDR1 SEHNR and CDR2 FQNEAQ (reference sequence). This chain's CDR3 is CASSSSQTLTGRRGYEQYF.

This rearrangement joins TRBV20-1 to TRBJ2-7; TCRdb's D call, TRBD1, is unchecked because there is no DNA. The CDR3 has 13 residues. Germline CDR1 reads DFQATT; CDR2 reads SNEGSKA (reference sequence). This chain's CDR3 is CSATTGEVYEQYF.

The chain joins TRBV29-1 to TRBJ2-1. The CDR3 consists of 12 residues. Looked up from germline, CDR1 is SQVTM and CDR2 is ANQGSEA. The CDR3 reads CSVHRVAGEQFF.

This chain links TRBV7-9 with TRBJ2-1; TCRdb lists TRBD1, though no DNA is available to test this call. The CDR3 consists of 15 residues. Germline CDR1 reads SEHNR; CDR2 reads FQNEAQ (reference sequence). This chain's CDR3 is CASSPGGLPYNEQFF.

This chain joins TRBV15 and TRBJ2-5; TCRdb returns TRBD1, unconfirmable since there is no DNA. Germline V lookup: CDR1 LNHNV, CDR2 YYDKDF (reference sequence). This CDR3 has 14 amino acids. CDR3 loop: CATSIQTGRETQYF.